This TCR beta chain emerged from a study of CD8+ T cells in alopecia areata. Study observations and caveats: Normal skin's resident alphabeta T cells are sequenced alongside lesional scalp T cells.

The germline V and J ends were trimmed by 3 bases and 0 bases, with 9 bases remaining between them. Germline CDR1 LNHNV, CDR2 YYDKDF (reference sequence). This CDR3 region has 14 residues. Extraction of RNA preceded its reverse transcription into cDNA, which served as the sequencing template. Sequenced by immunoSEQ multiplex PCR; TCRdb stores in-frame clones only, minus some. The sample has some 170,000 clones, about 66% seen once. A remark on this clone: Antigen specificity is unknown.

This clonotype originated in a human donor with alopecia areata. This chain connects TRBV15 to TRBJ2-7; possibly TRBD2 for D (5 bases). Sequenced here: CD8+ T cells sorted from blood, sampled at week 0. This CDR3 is CATSSTGFSYEQYF. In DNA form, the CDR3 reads TGTGCCACCAGCAGCACGGGATTCTCCTACGAGCAGTACTTC.